The 28 T cell receptor delta chains below all came from one sample that was sequenced in a study of γδ T cells in repeated Plasmodium falciparum infection (dated by TCRdb to the early 2020s). For bulk TCR repertoire analysis, Vgamma9/Vdelta2+ and Vdelta2-negative gammadelta T cell populations were isolated by flow sorting from peripheral blood mononuclear cells. The library was built by means of multiplex PCR. The sequencer was an Illumina MiSeq. Clones were re-identified by TCRdb from the public reads with CATT, and rows with the same DNA were merged. This sample lists about 57,000 delta-chain clones; 1.7% were detected once. The ten largest clonotypes hold about 15% of the sample. Specimen: gamma-delta T cells from blood. The receptors come from a pool of human donors (malaria-infected and uninfected, not separated).

The table lists this clone with a few counts. TCRdb's protein for this DNA is that of a much larger clone and differs from the translation at residue 5, likely a read error; the protein shown is the DNA translation. CDR3 amino acids: CACDQTRGYATPWDTRQMFF. The CDR3 DNA follows: TGTGCCTGTGACCAGACTCGGGGATACGCGACCCCCTGGGACACCCGACAGATGTTTTTC. The chain has TRDV2 and TRDJ3, with 9 bases identical to TRDD3. Since TCRdb gives no J gene, matching the DNA to germline was used here to assign it. Looked up from germline, CDR1 is GEAIGNYY and CDR2 is EKD. Trimming cost V 3 bases and J 2 bases; bases outside gene matches: 13. The CDR3 sequence is 20 residues long.

On this clone itself: TCRdb records a much larger clone's protein for this DNA, with a difference at residue 5 that likely arises from a read error; the protein given is the translation of the DNA. CDR3 amino acids: CALGGLLPLLGGMFTDKLIF. The CDR3 nucleotides read TGTGCTCTTGGGGGACTGCTGCCTCTCCTGGGAGGCATGTTCACCGACAAACTCATCTTT. The chain employs TRDV1 and TRDJ1, with D tentatively TRDD3 (5 bases). Assignment of the J gene here rests on matching the DNA to germline, because TCRdb gives none. CDR1 and CDR2 (germline): TSWWSYY, QGS. The CDR3 contains 20 residues.

This clone has just a few counts. A far more abundant clone sits one base away, making this likely a read error. Other DNA sequences in this sample translate to the same CDR3. The gene calls are TRDV1 and TRDJ1, with D possibly TRDD3 on 10 matching bases. This CDR3 spans 23 amino acids. Germline CDR1 and CDR2: TSWWSYY and QGS. This CDR3 is CALGEPPPSYYWGIPTGTDKLIF. The DNA for the CDR3 is TGTGCACTTGGGGAACCTCCTCCTTCCTACTACTGGGGGATCCCTACGGGCACCGATAAACTCATCTTT.

This clone was seen at least ten times. This likely came from a read error, as a far larger clone is one base away. Additional DNA sequences in this sample encode the identical CDR3. J is TRDJ1 and V is TRDV1; a possible D gene is TRDD3 (6 bases). Germline CDR1 is TSWWSYY and CDR2 is QGS. CDR3 size: 12 residues. V was shortened by 5 bases and J by 5 bases, with 9 bases between the two germline ends. CDR3 region: CALGMGADKLIF. For the CDR3, the DNA is TGTGCTCTTGGGATGGGGGCTGATAAACTCATCTTT.

With regard to this clone: TCRdb has a much larger clone's protein, which differs at residue 13 from the translation of this DNA, likely because of a read error; what is shown is the protein translated from the DNA. The J gene is TRDJ1, the V gene TRDV1; 8 nucleotides agree with TRDD3. Trimming took 2 bases from V and 1 from J; bases not matched to a gene: 15. Germline CDR1 and CDR2: TSWWSYY and QGS. The CDR3 length is 19 residues. As DNA, the CDR3 is TGTGCTCTTGGGGAATCCAGCGGCTACTGGGGGTACGGCACCGATAAACTCATCTTT. Its translation: CALGESSGYWGYGTDKLIF.

This clone was found a few times. A read error likely explains why the TCRdb protein, taken from a much larger clone, differs from this DNA's translation at residue 4; the protein shown is translated from the DNA. The J gene is TRDJ1, the V gene TRDV2; TRDD3 aligns across 9 bases. The J gene was missing in TCRdb and was found by matching the end of the DNA to germline. The CDR3 consists of 16 residues. Germline V gene sequence: CDR1 GEAIGNYY, CDR2 EKD. The chain's CDR3 is CACGTGIEWGIDKLIF. CDR3 nucleotides: TGTGCCTGTGGCACCGGTATCGAGTGGGGGATAGATAAACTCATCTTT.

The CDR3 is CALGEGLPGDTVYADKLIF. The CDR3 nucleotides are TGTGCTCTTGGGGAAGGCCTTCCGGGGGATACTGTATACGCCGATAAACTCATCTTT. V and J are TRDV1 and TRDJ1; 9 bases are shared with TRDD3. The J gene, not given by TCRdb, was assigned here from a germline match of the nucleotide sequence. Germline-derived CDR1 and CDR2 are TSWWSYY and QGS. The CDR3 sequence is 19 residues long. J gave up 3 bases and V 2 bases, and 16 bases lay outside the gene matches.

This clone occurred a few times. This DNA's translation differs at residue 4 from TCRdb's protein, which comes from a much larger clone; a read error is likely, and the protein shown is translated from the DNA. The chain combines TRDV2 with TRDJ1; 13 nucleotides agree with TRDD3. The J gene, not given by TCRdb, was assigned here from a germline match of the nucleotide sequence. The germline V gene has CDR1 GEAIGNYY and CDR2 EKD. J was trimmed by 6 bases and V by 5 bases; bases with no gene match: 14. This CDR3 has 17 residues. CDR3 nucleotides: TGTGCCTGTGGCACTTTTACTGGGGGATACGCGGTCTATAAACTCATCTTT. Protein product: CACGTFTGGYAVYKLIF.

Remarks on this clone: The protein held in TCRdb is that of a much larger clone and does not match this DNA's translation at residue 3, likely because of a read error; the protein shown is translated from the DNA. This chain uses TRDV1 with TRDJ1; 10 nucleotides align to TRDD3. TCRdb does not report a J gene; here it was assigned by matching the DNA to germline references. The CDR3 has 18 amino acids. Germline lookup yields CDR1 TSWWSYY and CDR2 QGS. CDR3 sequence: CAIGEGLVGGYMTDKLIF. The DNA of the CDR3 is TGTGCTATTGGGGAAGGCCTTGTTGGGGGATACATGACCGATAAACTCATCTTT.

By frequency in the sample, this clone is medium-sized. Other DNA sequences in this specimen translate into the identical CDR3. This rearrangement joins TRDV3 to TRDJ1; D gene unclear. Germline lookup yields CDR1 TVYSNPD and CDR2 GDNSRS (reference sequence). CDR3 length equals 15 residues. V was pared by 5 bases and J by 4 bases, with 23 bases between. CDR3 in DNA: TGTGCCAGTACGGGAGGGAGGATTAGACACGATAAACTCATCTTT. Amino acid sequence: CASTGGRIRHDKLIF.

In this sample, this clone turned up many times. TCRdb assigns this DNA the protein of a much larger clone, which departs from its translation at residue 10; this likely reflects a read error, and the protein shown comes from translating the DNA. This chain links TRDV1 with TRDJ1; D possibly corresponds to TRDD2 (6 bases). The germline CDR1 and CDR2 sequences are TSWWSYY and QGS. This CDR3 is 18 amino acids long. Trimming took off 3 bases at V and 2 bases at J, with 22 bases between the two ends. The CDR3 region has the DNA TGTGCTCTTGGGGAGGGTCCTACACCGTCCCTCCCGACCGATAAACTCATCTTT. Encoded protein: CALGEGPTPSLPTDKLIF.

This clone has just a few counts. A far larger clone is a single base away, which makes a read error likely. The sample holds other DNA sequences that translate to the same CDR3. The genes are TRDV2 and TRDJ1, with a tentative D call TRDD3 (5 bases). No J gene is reported in TCRdb; it was inferred here by comparing the DNA with germline. The V end was cut by 3 bases, the J end by 4 bases, with 23 bases between. Germline loops: CDR1 GEAIGNYY, CDR2 EKD. The CDR3 spans 17 residues. The CDR3 coding sequence is TGTGCCTGTGACCCGACCCTAACAACCGGGGGGCACGATAAACTCATCTTT. Amino acid sequence: CACDPTLTTGGHDKLIF.

This clone appeared many times. The protein given by TCRdb reflects a much larger clone and differs at residue 18 from this DNA's translation, likely from a read error; the protein shown is the DNA's translation. The V call is TRDV2, the J call TRDJ1; maybe TRDD2 (6 bases). The CDR3 runs 20 residues. The germline V gene has CDR1 GEAIGNYY and CDR2 EKD. CDR3 sequence: CACKLYTPSRGLIYTDKPIF. The CDR3 DNA reads as TGTGCCTGCAAGCTCTACACTCCTTCCCGGGGACTTATTTACACCGATAAACCCATCTTT.

This clone was recorded many times. This may be a read error: a much more frequent sequence differs by one nucleotide. The same CDR3 also results from other DNA sequences found in this sample. The chain joins TRDV2 to TRDJ1; 12 bases are shared with TRDD3. V lost 4 bases and J lost 7; bases outside the gene matches: 12. Germline assignment: CDR1 GEAIGNYY and CDR2 EKD. The CDR3 has 16 residues. Here the CDR3 reads CACDRVLGDTSLKLIF. The CDR3 region has the DNA TGTGCCTGTGATCGGGTACTGGGGGATACCTCACTTAAACTCATCTTT.

This clone was counted between two and nine times. TCRdb lists the protein of a much larger clone for this DNA, which differs at residue 19, so this is likely a read error; the protein given here is translated from the DNA itself. The rearrangement joins TRDV1 to TRDJ1; TRDD3 aligns across 8 bases. Germline matching of the DNA provided the J gene here, since TCRdb leaves it blank. Germline CDR1 reads TSWWSYY; CDR2 reads QGS. The CDR3 has 23 amino acids. CDR3 amino acids: CALGELFSKDRMGDPPYTNKLIF. CDR3 sequence (DNA): TGTGCTCTTGGGGAACTATTTTCTAAGGATCGGATGGGGGATCCGCCTTACACCAATAAACTCATCTTT.

Remarks on this clone: The protein TCRdb lists belongs to a much larger clone and differs from this DNA's translation at residue 5, which points to a read error; the protein shown is made from the DNA. J is TRDJ1 and V is TRDV2; TRDD3 matches at 7 bases. The CDR3 is 17 residues long. The junction had 12 bases not matched to a gene; V was cut back by 3 bases and J by 0 bases. Germline V gene data show CDR1 as GEAIGNYY and CDR2 as EKD. CDR3 residues: CACDPSYWGSYTDKLIF. The DNA of the CDR3 is TGTGCCTGTGACCCTTCGTACTGGGGTTCGTACACCGATAAACTCATCTTT.

This clone has only a few counts. A far larger clone differs by one base, so this is likely a read error. The same CDR3 also results from other DNA sequences found in this sample. V usage is TRDV1 and J usage is TRDJ1; D might be TRDD3 (5 bases). CDR3 length: 16 residues. Germline-derived CDR1 and CDR2 are TSWWSYY and QGS. The CDR3 is CALGELEVGSTDKLIF. The CDR3, as DNA: TGTGCTCTTGGGGAACTGGAGGTGGGGTCCACCGATAAGCTCATCTTT.

This clone was seen at least ten times. It is likely a read error: a sequence one base away is far more abundant. Other DNA sequences within the sample encode an identical CDR3. The chain employs TRDV1 and TRDJ1; 10 nucleotides match TRDD3. Germline V gives CDR1 TSWWSYY, CDR2 QGS. J was trimmed by 8 bases and V by 3 bases; bases with no gene match: 18. This CDR3 is built from 18 residues. The CDR3 DNA follows: TGTGCTCTTGGGGAGCCACTACGTACTGGGGGATCGGGCGGCAAACTCATCTTT. Translation gives CALGEPLRTGGSGGKLIF.

This clone showed up just a few times. The TCRdb protein, from a much larger clone, departs from this DNA's translation at residue 15, likely by read error; the protein shown derives from the DNA. The DNA for the CDR3 is TGTGCCTGTGACACCGTCCAAAATTTAGGAGTACTGGGGGATTCGCGGGAACCCGATAAACTCATCTTT. Translated: CACDTVQNLGVLGDSREPDKLIF. The chain uses TRDV2 and TRDJ1, with 10 bases lining up with TRDD3. TCRdb offers no J gene call, so here the DNA was matched to germline to obtain one. With V trimmed by 0 bases and J by 3 bases, 27 bases remained unmatched. The CDR3 sequence is 23 residues long. Germline V CDR1 and CDR2: GEAIGNYY, EKD.

Points on this clone: A single base is all that separates this from a far larger clone, so a read error is likely. This sample also contains other DNA sequences that code for the same CDR3. The gene calls are TRDV1 and TRDJ1; 8 bases are shared with TRDD2. TCRdb leaves out the J gene; it was filled in here by matching the DNA to germline. CDR1 TSWWSYY and CDR2 QGS come from the germline V gene. There are 21 residues in the CDR3. Losses at the gene ends were 0 bases for V and 3 bases for J; bases not matched to a gene: 21. The CDR3 protein is CALGELAASYSGKLFSDKLIF. As DNA, the CDR3 is TGTGCTCTTGGGGAACTTGCTGCTTCCTACTCAGGGAAACTGTTCTCCGATAAACTCATCTTT.

This clone was detected many times. The translation of this DNA and the TCRdb protein of a much larger clone differ at residue 13, probably owing to a read error; the protein shown here is translated from the DNA. The V and J genes are TRDV2 and TRDJ2; D is perhaps TRDD3 (6 bases). The germline V gene encodes CDR1 GEAIGNYY and CDR2 EKD. The CDR3 is 17 residues long. This CDR3 reads CACDTVLGTNLTTQLFF. DNA of the CDR3: TGTGCCTGTGACACCGTACTGGGAACGAACCTGACAACACAACTCTTCTTT.

Regarding this clone: This likely traces to a read error, being one base from a far larger clone. The same CDR3 is also encoded by other DNA sequences in this sample. The CDR3: CAHRPSYPLGDLYTDKLIF. The CDR3, as DNA: TGTGCCCACCGGCCTTCCTATCCGCTAGGGGATTTGTACACCGATAAACTCATCTTT. The rearrangement joins TRDV3 to TRDJ1; TRDD2 matches at 8 bases. The V segment lost 5 bases and the J segment 0 bases; nucleotides outside the gene matches: 23. The CDR3 covers 19 residues. Looked up from germline, CDR1 is TVYSNPD and CDR2 is GDNSRS (reference sequence).

This clone has just a few counts. It is likely a read error: a sequence one base away is far more abundant. The same CDR3 arises from other DNA sequences in this sample as well. A V gene of TRDV1 was called, but no J gene was assigned; the table's D call of TRDD3 was not tested on the DNA. The CDR3 is 21 residues long. Per the germline V gene, CDR1 is TSWWSYY and CDR2 is QGS. The CDR3 reads CALGEPKRPYWGISGSDKLIF. The CDR3 DNA reads as TGTGCTCTTGGGGAACCCAAACGCCCGTACTGGGGGATATCGGGGAGCGATAAACTTATCTTT.

This clone showed up many times. The protein held in TCRdb is that of a much larger clone and does not match this DNA's translation at residue 12, likely because of a read error; the protein shown is translated from the DNA. This chain connects TRDV1 to TRDJ1; D unresolved. The CDR3 has 20 amino acids. Germline V gene sequence: CDR1 TSWWSYY, CDR2 QGS. V was shortened by 1 base and J by 0 bases, with 24 bases between the two germline ends. In nucleotides, the CDR3 is TGTGCTCTTGGGGAACGGGCCCCGCCCCTATTTTACCTTTACACCGATAAACTCATCTTT. Amino acids: CALGERAPPLFYLYTDKLIF.

A note on this clone: This sequence is one base from a far larger clone and is likely a read error. At the DNA level, this CDR3 is encoded by other sequences in the same sample as well. This chain joins TRDV1 and TRDJ1; D may be TRDD2 (7 bases). This CDR3 contains 24 residues. The V gene's germline CDR1 is TSWWSYY and CDR2 QGS. Trimming took off 5 bases at V and 1 base at J, with 41 bases between the two ends. The CDR3 region has the DNA TGTGCTCTTGGGCCAATTGGGGGCATTTCCTACGAGTCTAACGGCGGAGGATTCACCGATAAACTCATCTTT. Translating it yields CALGPIGGISYESNGGGFTDKLIF.

This clone has only a few counts. This probably arose from a read error, given a far larger clone one base away. Additional DNA sequences in this sample encode the identical CDR3. The rearrangement joins TRDV1 to TRDJ1, with TRDD3 matching 7 bases. TCRdb lists no J gene, so it was determined here by aligning the DNA to germline. J lost 0 bases, V lost 0 bases, and 19 bases had no gene match. This CDR3 has 21 residues. Germline V CDR1 and CDR2: TSWWSYY, QGS. For the CDR3, the DNA is TGTGCTCTTGGGGAACTAGGCCTTCACCTACTGGGGATCTTGTACACCGATAAACTCATCTTT. Its translation is CALGELGLHLLGILYTDKLIF.

Concerning this clone: It differs at one base from a far larger clone, so likely a read error. At the DNA level, this CDR3 is encoded by other sequences in the same sample as well. The chain links TRDV1 to TRDJ1; maybe TRDD2 (6 bases). There are 18 residues in the CDR3. Germline CDR1 reads TSWWSYY; CDR2 reads QGS. The CDR3 is CALGGTFPTWVLVDKLIF. DNA of the CDR3: TGTGCTCTTGGGGGCACCTTCCCCACTTGGGTCCTAGTGGATAAACTCATCTTC.

This clone was observed at least ten times. The mismatch at residue 11 between this DNA's translation and the TCRdb protein of a much larger clone likely reflects a read error; the protein shown is translated from the DNA. The gene calls are TRDV1 and TRDJ1, with no clear D. Per the germline V gene, CDR1 is TSWWSYY and CDR2 is QGS. This CDR3 comprises 19 residues. Trimming removed 4 bases from V and 0 bases from J, with 24 bases in between. Written as DNA, the CDR3 is TGTGCTCTTGGGGGGCTGTTTTACGGTTCGCCGTCGTACACCGATAAACTCATCTTT. Amino acids: CALGGLFYGSPSYTDKLIF.